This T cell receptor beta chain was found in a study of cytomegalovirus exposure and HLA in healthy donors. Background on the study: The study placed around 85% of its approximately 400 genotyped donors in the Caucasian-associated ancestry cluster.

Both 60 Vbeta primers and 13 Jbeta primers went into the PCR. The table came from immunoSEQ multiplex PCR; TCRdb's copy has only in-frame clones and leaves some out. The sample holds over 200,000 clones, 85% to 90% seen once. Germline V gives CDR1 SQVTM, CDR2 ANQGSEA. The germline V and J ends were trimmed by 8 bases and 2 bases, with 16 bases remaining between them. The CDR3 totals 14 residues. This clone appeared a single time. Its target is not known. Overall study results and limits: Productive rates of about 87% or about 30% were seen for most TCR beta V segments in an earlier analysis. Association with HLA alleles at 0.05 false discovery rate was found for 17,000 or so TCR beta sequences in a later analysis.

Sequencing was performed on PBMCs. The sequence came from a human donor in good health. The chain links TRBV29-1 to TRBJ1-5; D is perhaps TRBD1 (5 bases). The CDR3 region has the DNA TGCAGCCCGTTAGGTGGGGGGGGCAATCAGCCCCAGCATTTT. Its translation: CSPLGGGGNQPQHF. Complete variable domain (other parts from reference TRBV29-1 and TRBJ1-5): SAVISQKPSRDICQRGTSLTIQCQVDSQVTMMFWYRQQPGQSLTLIATANQGSEATYESGFVIDKFPISRPNLTFSTLTVSNMSPEDSSIYLCSPLGGGGNQPQHFGDGTRLSIL.